Shown below are 8 T cell receptor beta chains from a single sample sequenced in a study of control samples from healthy donors and cancer patients (dated by TCRdb to 2019 to 2021). The library was obtained by the immunoSEQ multiplex PCR assay. The table comes from immuneACCESS by way of TCRdb, which keeps in-frame sequences with V and J called. Part of the clones is missing from these tables; in studies checked, under half for an unresolved V gene and the rest for unknown reasons. Counted in this sample were 130,000 or so clones; roughly 86% of them appeared once. Around 6.9% of the sample lies in the top ten. Sequencing used PBMCs. These receptor sequences come from a man aged 45-60 years with head and neck cancer.

The chain recombines TRBV2 with TRBJ1-2; unclear D gene. This CDR3 contains 12 residues. Germline CDR1 SNHLY, CDR2 FYNNEI. V dropped 9 bases and J dropped 4 bases, with 12 bases sitting between them. CDR3 DNA sequence: TGTGCCAGGGGGTCGCAGAGCTATGGCTACACCTTC. Its translation: CARGSQSYGYTF.

CDR3 in amino acids: CASSSDEYGYTF. CDR3 DNA: TGTGCCAGCAGCTCGGATGAATATGGCTACACCTTC. This chain links TRBV28 with TRBJ1-2; no clear D. Germline values: CDR1 MDHEN, CDR2 SYDVKM. V lost 6 bases and J 5 bases, leaving 10 bases between the germline ends. The CDR3 runs 12 residues.

The J gene is TRBJ1-2, the V gene TRBV18; the D gene is possibly TRBD1 (6 bases). The germline gives CDR1 KGHSH, CDR2 LQKENI. V lost 6 bases and J 13 bases, leaving 21 bases between the germline ends. There are 13 residues in the CDR3. The CDR3 DNA follows: TGTGCCAGCTCGTCGGGTAACAGGGAAGCGGGCACCTTC. Residues: CASSSGNREAGTF.

The J gene is TRBJ2-5, the V gene TRBV2; 9 nucleotides line up with TRBD1. Germline CDR1 is SNHLY and CDR2 is FYNNEI. There are 14 residues in the CDR3. Trimming cost V 6 bases and J 2 bases; bases outside gene matches: 4. In DNA form, the CDR3 reads TGTGCCAGCAGCGTTGGACAGGGGCAAGAGACCCAGTACTTC. This translates into CASSVGQGQETQYF.

The V and J genes are TRBV7-6 and TRBJ2-3, with unresolved D. Trimming shortened V by 5 bases and J by 2 bases, and 8 bases separated the two germline ends. CDR3 length: 13 amino acids. Per the germline V gene, CDR1 is SGHVS and CDR2 is FNYEAQ. The CDR3 is CASSEAPTDTQYF. The DNA for the CDR3 is TGTGCCAGCAGCGAAGCCCCCACAGATACGCAGTATTTT.

The chain joins TRBV11-3 to TRBJ2-1; tentative D call: TRBD2 (7 bases). Trimming removed 5 bases from V and 9 bases from J, with 17 bases in between. This CDR3 is built from 14 residues. Germline-derived CDR1 and CDR2 are SGHNT and YENEEA. The DNA for the CDR3 is TGTGCCAGCAGCAAGGGGGGGAGCGGTCCTGAGCAGTTCTTC. As protein: CASSKGGSGPEQFF.

The chain employs TRBV5-1 and TRBJ2-7; 8 bases map to TRBD1. The V gene's germline CDR1 is SGHRS and CDR2 YFSETQ. Trimming at V came to 4 bases and at J to 2 bases, leaving 8 bases not matched to a gene. CDR3 length: 15 residues. CDR3 sequence (DNA): TGCGCCAGCAGCCCGACAGGGGACCCGACCTACGAGCAGTACTTC. Translating it yields CASSPTGDPTYEQYF.

This chain connects TRBV7-2 to TRBJ2-7; D is undetermined. This CDR3 comprises 14 residues. CDR1 and CDR2 (germline): SGHTA, FQGNSA. Trimming took 4 bases from V and 4 from J, leaving 14 bases between them. The CDR3 sequence is CASSSYLRSYEQYF. The CDR3 bases are TGTGCCAGCAGCTCCTACCTCAGAAGTTACGAGCAGTACTTC.